Following are 23 T cell receptor beta chains from one sample sequenced in a study of T cells in Graves' hyperthyroidism and ophthalmopathy. RNA transcripts were the template for amplifying TCR beta CDR3 regions. Carried out on the TCR CDR3, a first-round RT-PCR used the HTBI primer set. TCRdb reanalysed the multiplex PCR reads using MiXCR and keeps one entry per CDR3 protein. The sample shows some 440,000 distinct CDR3 sequences, more than 15% of them seen only once. The sample comprised blood. Receptors were obtained from a woman under 30 with Graves' hyperthyroidism.

This clonotype was counted at least ten times. The chain couples TRBV6-1 to TRBJ1-5; D is perhaps TRBD1 (6 bases). This CDR3 spans 13 amino acids. The germline V gene encodes CDR1 MNHNS and CDR2 SASEGT. V lost 6 bases, J lost 5 bases, and 11 bases lay in between. The CDR3 here is CASSGQQDQPQHF. The CDR3 region has the DNA TGTGCCAGCAGCGGACAGCAGGATCAGCCCCAGCATTTT.

This clonotype was counted many times. This chain links TRBV5-1 with TRBJ2-3, with D perhaps matching TRBD2 (6 bases). Germline V CDR1 and CDR2: SGHRS, YFSETQ. The CDR3 sequence is 15 residues long. V lost 0 bases and J lost 7, with 15 bases in between. CDR3 protein: CASSLGGTAGYTQYF. The CDR3 nucleotides are TGCGCCAGCAGCTTGGGGGGCACGGCGGGATATACGCAGTATTTT.

This clonotype occurred a few times. The V gene is TRBV7-6, the J gene TRBJ2-1, with 8 nucleotides matching TRBD1. CDR1 is SGHVS, CDR2 FNYEAQ, per germline. The CDR3 has 14 amino acids. V gave up 6 bases and J gave up 12 bases; unmatched junction bases: 13. CDR3 DNA sequence: TGTGCCAGCAGTCCCGGGACAGGAAATTTTGGGCAGTTCTTC. This gives the protein CASSPGTGNFGQFF.

This clonotype was observed a handful of times. The chain carries TRBV2 and TRBJ1-3, with 7 bases aligning to TRBD1. Germline loops: CDR1 SNHLY, CDR2 FYNNEI. Germline trimming cut 7 bases from V and 2 bases from J; bases unmatched to any gene: 8. This CDR3 has 15 residues. The CDR3 DNA sequence: TGTGCCAGCAAGCTTCTCACAGGGGCTGGAAACACCATATATTTT. This sequence encodes CASKLLTGAGNTIYF.

This clonotype came up many times. The chain recombines TRBV24-1 with TRBJ1-1, with D maybe TRBD1 (6 bases). Germline V gives CDR1 KGHDR, CDR2 SFDVKD. V was pared by 12 bases and J by 3 bases, with 16 bases between. This CDR3 is 13 amino acids long. The CDR3 reads CAPPGGADTEAFF. The CDR3 DNA is TGTGCCCCCCCGGGGGGCGCGGACACTGAAGCTTTCTTT.

This chain joins TRBV9 and TRBJ2-7; TRBD1 matches at 8 bases. V lost 2 bases to trimming and J lost 2 bases; unmatched junction nucleotides: 3. The CDR3 totals 14 residues. Germline values: CDR1 SGDLS, CDR2 YYNGEE. DNA for the CDR3: TGTGCCAGCAGCGTGGGACAGGCCGCCTACGAGCAGTACTTC. Its translation is CASSVGQAAYEQYF.

The V and J genes are TRBV6-2 or TRBV6-3 and TRBJ2-7, with TRBD2 as a possible D gene (6 bases). Germline V gene lookup returns CDR1 MNHEY and CDR2 SVGEGT. V was pared by 6 bases and J by 1 base, with 10 bases between. This CDR3 spans 13 amino acids. CDR3 in amino acids: CASRLEGSYEQYF. Here the CDR3 DNA reads TGTGCCAGCAGACTGGAGGGATCCTACGAGCAGTACTTC.

This clonotype was seen repeatedly, ten times or more. The chain uses TRBV29-1 and TRBJ2-5; TRBD2 matches 14 bases. The trim removed 8 bases at V and 4 bases at J, leaving 3 bases unmatched. Germline CDR1 SQVTM, CDR2 ANQGSEA. This CDR3 spans 13 amino acids. The CDR3 DNA sequence: TGCAGCCTCGGGACTAGCGGGAGAGAGACCCAGTACTTC. This codes for CSLGTSGRETQYF.

This clonotype was found a few times. This chain uses TRBV20-1 with TRBJ1-5; 8 bases agree with TRBD1. The CDR3 contains 14 residues. In germline, CDR1 is DFQATT, CDR2 SNEGSKA (reference sequence). Germline trimming cut 2 bases from V and 3 bases from J; bases unmatched to any gene: 3. CDR3 region: CSARKDRDNQPQHF. CDR3 coding DNA: TGCAGTGCTAGAAAGGACAGGGACAATCAGCCCCAGCATTTT.

This clonotype was recorded at least ten times. This chain connects TRBV6-1 to TRBJ2-1, with 10 bases aligning to TRBD2. This CDR3 is 16 amino acids long. Germline CDR1 and CDR2: MNHNS and SASEGT. The V segment lost 5 bases and the J segment 3 bases; nucleotides outside the gene matches: 7. The CDR3 DNA reads TGTGCCAGCAGTTCCCCTAGCGGGAGCGGCTACAATGAGCAGTTCTTC. Amino acids: CASSSPSGSGYNEQFF.

The sample holds a few counts of this clonotype. The chain combines TRBV19 with TRBJ2-1, with TRBD2 matching over 9 bases. Per germline, CDR1 LNHDA and CDR2 SQIVND (reference sequence). CDR3 length: 14 amino acids. Trimming removed 1 base from V and 9 bases from J; junction bases left unmatched: 4. CDR3 nucleotides: TGTGCCAGTAGTATAGGCGGGAGGGCCGGTGAGCAGTTCTTC. Protein product: CASSIGGRAGEQFF.

The chain recombines TRBV7-3 with TRBJ2-1; D may be TRBD1 or TRBD2 (5 bases each). The length of the CDR3 is 18 residues. From germline, CDR1 is SGHTA and CDR2 FQGTGA. V was cut by 0 bases and J by 9 bases, with 24 bases left in between. CDR3 sequence: CASSLTTASRLPEGEQFF. The DNA for the CDR3 is TGTGCCAGCAGCTTAACGACAGCTAGCCGATTACCAGAGGGTGAGCAGTTCTTC.

This clonotype was counted ten times or more. This sequence joins TRBV20-1 and TRBJ2-3; D is unclear. The V end was cut by 3 bases, the J end by 1 base, with 8 bases between. Germline CDR1 and CDR2: DFQATT and SNEGSKA (reference sequence). The CDR3 contains 13 residues. In nucleotides, the CDR3 is TGCAGTGCTAGGTCCGGCGGCACAGATACGCAGTATTTT. This sequence encodes CSARSGGTDTQYF.

V gene TRBV20-1 combines with J gene TRBJ1-6, with D possibly matching TRBD1 (6 bases). Germline lookup yields CDR1 DFQATT and CDR2 SNEGSKA (reference sequence). This CDR3 spans 15 amino acids. Trimming shortened V by 0 bases and J by 14 bases, and 20 bases separated the two germline ends. The CDR3 is CSARDFAGGPSTLHF. The CDR3 nucleotides read TGCAGTGCTAGAGATTTCGCGGGGGGCCCCTCAACCCTCCACTTT.

Ten or more counts support this clonotype. The chain employs TRBV9 and TRBJ2-1; 7 positions agree with TRBD1. The CDR3 has 13 residues. Germline-derived CDR1 and CDR2 are SGDLS and YYNGEE. V lost 4 bases, J lost 9 bases, and 7 bases stayed unmatched. The CDR3 DNA sequence: TGTGCCAGCAGCTTGACAGGGAATGGTGAGCAGTTCTTC. This codes for CASSLTGNGEQFF.

This clonotype turned up a few times. The rearrangement links TRBV6-1 to TRBJ2-1, with unresolved D. CDR3 length: 15 residues. V lost 3 bases, J lost 0 bases, and 9 bases lay in between. Germline loops: CDR1 MNHNS, CDR2 SASEGT. The CDR3 sequence: CASSDQLSSYNEQFF. CDR3 coding DNA: TGTGCCAGCAGTGATCAACTAAGCTCCTACAATGAGCAGTTCTTC.

This clonotype was seen a handful of times. This chain links TRBV15 with TRBJ2-5; 13 bases align to TRBD2. The CDR3 is made up of 16 amino acids. V shed 6 bases, J shed 5 bases, and the junction held 9 bases outside the gene matches. Germline CDR1 and CDR2: LNHNV and YYDKDF (reference sequence). CDR3 in amino acids: CATRRTSGGALETQYF. The CDR3 region has the DNA TGTGCCACCAGGAGAACTAGCGGGGGGGCCCTGGAGACCCAGTACTTC.

This clonotype was recorded at least ten times. V and J are TRBV19 and TRBJ1-2; 9 positions match TRBD1. The germline CDR1 and CDR2 sequences are LNHDA and SQIVND (reference sequence). V gave up 4 bases and J gave up 11 bases; unmatched junction bases: 8. CDR3 length equals 13 residues. The CDR3 DNA reads TGTGCCAGTAGTAGATCCGGGACAGGGTTTTACACCTTC. This codes for CASSRSGTGFYTF.

Of note for this clonotype: A much larger clone differs from this one at a single base, so this may be a read error. The V and J genes are TRBV15 and TRBJ1-6; maybe TRBD1 (6 bases). Germline lookup yields CDR1 LNHNV and CDR2 YYDKDF (reference sequence). The V and J ends lost 8 bases and 11 bases respectively, with 28 bases between them. The CDR3 is 17 amino acids. CDR3 amino acids: CATDHFIRGLGGTPLHF. The DNA for the CDR3 is TGTGCCACCGACCACTTCATCCGGGGGCTGGGAGGGACACCCCTCCACTTT. The full variable domain, its missing parts supplied by reference TRBV15 and TRBJ1-6, is DAMVIQNPRYQVTQFGKPVTLSCSQTLNHNVMYWYQQKSSQAPKLLFHYYDKDFNNEADTPDNFQSRRPNTSFCFLDIRSPGLGDTAMYLCATDHFIRGLGGTPLHFGNGTRLTVT.

Ten or more counts support this clonotype. The chain combines TRBV6-1 with TRBJ1-3; D is unresolved. V was clipped by 6 bases and J by 0 bases, with 12 bases between them. This CDR3 spans 15 amino acids. CDR1 is MNHNS, CDR2 SASEGT, per germline. CDR3 protein: CASRSGPLSGNTIYF. The CDR3 DNA is TGTGCCAGCAGGTCTGGACCGCTCTCTGGAAACACCATATATTTT.

This clonotype has a handful of counts. This chain connects TRBV12-3 or TRBV12-4 to TRBJ2-1, with 7 nucleotides matching TRBD1. The CDR3 contains 13 residues. The junction had 6 bases not matched to a gene; V was cut back by 6 bases and J by 7 bases. The CDR3 here is CASRNRGLNEQFF. In DNA, the CDR3 is TGTGCCAGCAGGAACAGGGGTTTGAATGAGCAGTTCTTC.

In its sample, this clonotype was seen many times. V gene TRBV2 combines with J gene TRBJ2-7; the D is unclear. The CDR3 is 11 residues long. V gave up 2 bases and J gave up 9 bases, with 8 bases separating them. Germline V gene sequence: CDR1 SNHLY, CDR2 FYNNEI. The CDR3, as DNA: TGTGCCAGCAGTGAAATCGGAGCGCAGTACTTC. It translates to CASSEIGAQYF.

Only a few counts were recorded for this clonotype. The rearrangement links TRBV12-3 or TRBV12-4 to TRBJ1-2; 7 positions match TRBD1. There are 15 residues in the CDR3. Trimming at V came to 3 bases and at J to 2 bases, leaving 6 bases not matched to a gene. Written as DNA, the CDR3 is TGTGCCAGCAGTTTCGCAGGGGGTGCGAACTATGGCTACACCTTC. Translating it yields CASSFAGGANYGYTF.